Below, one T cell receptor (beta chain) is given with its context. The protocol was immunoSEQ multiplex PCR, while the TCRdb copy is restricted to in-frame clones and leaves out a portion. Of more than 100,000 clones listed, about 91% are singletons. Deletions cut 2 bases from V and 5 bases from J, with 11 bases between. There are 14 residues in the CDR3. Germline CDR1 SGHTA, CDR2 FQGNSA. The record originates from a study of control samples from healthy donors and cancer patients. The rearrangement links TRBV7-2 to TRBJ2-3; no clear D gene. The TCR originated in a man aged 18-30 years in good health. Source material: blood. CDR3 DNA: TGTGCCAGCAGCTTAAGTGTCGGATTAGATACGCAGTATTTT. This codes for CASSLSVGLDTQYF.